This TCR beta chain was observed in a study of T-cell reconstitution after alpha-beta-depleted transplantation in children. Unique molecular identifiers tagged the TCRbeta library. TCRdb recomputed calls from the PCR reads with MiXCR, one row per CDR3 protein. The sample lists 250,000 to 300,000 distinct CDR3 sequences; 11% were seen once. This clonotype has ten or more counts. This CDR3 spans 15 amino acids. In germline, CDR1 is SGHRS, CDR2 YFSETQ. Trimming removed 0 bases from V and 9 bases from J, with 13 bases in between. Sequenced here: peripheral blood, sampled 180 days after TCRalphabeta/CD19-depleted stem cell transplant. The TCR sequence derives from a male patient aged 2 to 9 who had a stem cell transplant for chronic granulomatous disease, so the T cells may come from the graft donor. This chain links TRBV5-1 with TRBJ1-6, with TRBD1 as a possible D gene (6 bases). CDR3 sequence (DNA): TGCGCCAGCAGCTTGGCATCAGGGGAGGGTTCACCCCTCCACTTT. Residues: CASSLASGEGSPLHF. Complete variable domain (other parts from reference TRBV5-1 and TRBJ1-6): KAGVTQTPRYLIKTRGQQVTLSCSPISGHRSVSWYQQTPGQGLQFLFEYFSETQRNKGNFPGRFSGRQFSNSRSEMNVSTLELGDSALYLCASSLASGEGSPLHFGNGTRLTVT.